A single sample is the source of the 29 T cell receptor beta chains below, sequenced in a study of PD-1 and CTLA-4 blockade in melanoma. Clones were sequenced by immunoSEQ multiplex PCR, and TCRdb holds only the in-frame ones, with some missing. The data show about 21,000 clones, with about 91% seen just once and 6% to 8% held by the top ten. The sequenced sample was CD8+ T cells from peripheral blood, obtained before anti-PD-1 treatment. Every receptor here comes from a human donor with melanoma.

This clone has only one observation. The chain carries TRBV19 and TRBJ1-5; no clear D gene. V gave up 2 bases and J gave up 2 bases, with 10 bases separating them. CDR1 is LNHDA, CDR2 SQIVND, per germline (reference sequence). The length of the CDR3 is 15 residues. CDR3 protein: CASSIRQLGNQPQHF. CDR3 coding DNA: TGTGCCAGTAGTATACGACAATTGGGCAATCAGCCCCAGCATTTT. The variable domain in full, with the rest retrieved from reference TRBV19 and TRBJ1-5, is DGGITQSPKYLFRKEGQNVTLSCEQNLNHDAMYWYRQDPGQGLRLIYYSQIVNDFQKGDIAEGYSVSREKKESFPLTVTSAQKNPTAFYLCASSIRQLGNQPQHFGDGTRLSIL.

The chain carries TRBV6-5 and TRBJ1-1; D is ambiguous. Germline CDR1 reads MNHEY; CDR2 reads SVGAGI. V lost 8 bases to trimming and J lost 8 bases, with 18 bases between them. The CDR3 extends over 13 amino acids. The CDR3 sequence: CASPGPREEEAFF. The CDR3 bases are TGTGCCAGCCCTGGACCCCGGGAGGAAGAAGCTTTCTTT.

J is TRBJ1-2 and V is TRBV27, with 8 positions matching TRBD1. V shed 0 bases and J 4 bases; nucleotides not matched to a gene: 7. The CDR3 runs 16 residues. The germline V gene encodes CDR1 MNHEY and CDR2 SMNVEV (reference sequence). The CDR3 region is CASSLSGRGRLYGYTF. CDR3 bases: TGTGCCAGCAGTTTATCAGGCAGGGGGCGTCTCTATGGCTACACCTTC.

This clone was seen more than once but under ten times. The CDR3 DNA is TGTGCCAGCAGTGAGAGCCCGAGGTATGGCTACACCTTC. Amino acids: CASSESPRYGYTF. The V gene is TRBV2, the J gene TRBJ1-2; unclear D gene. V lost 3 bases and J 5 bases, leaving 10 bases between the germline ends. Germline CDR1 SNHLY, CDR2 FYNNEI. This CDR3 spans 13 amino acids. Drawing the rest from reference TRBV2 and TRBJ1-2, the complete variable domain is EPEVTQTPSHQVTQMGQEVILRCVPISNHLYFYWYRQILGQKVEFLVSFYNNEISEKSEIFDDQFSVERPDGSNFTLKIRSTKLEDSAMYFCASSESPRYGYTFGSGTRLTVV.

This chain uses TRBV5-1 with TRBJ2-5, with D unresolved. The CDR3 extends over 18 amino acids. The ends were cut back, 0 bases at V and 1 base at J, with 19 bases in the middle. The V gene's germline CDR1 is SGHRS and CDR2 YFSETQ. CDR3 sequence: CASSLDFGPAAFQETQYF. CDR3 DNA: TGCGCCAGCAGCTTGGATTTCGGGCCAGCCGCCTTCCAAGAGACCCAGTACTTC. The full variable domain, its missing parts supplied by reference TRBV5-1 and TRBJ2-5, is KAGVTQTPRYLIKTRGQQVTLSCSPISGHRSVSWYQQTPGQGLQFLFEYFSETQRNKGNFPGRFSGRQFSNSRSEMNVSTLELGDSALYLCASSLDFGPAAFQETQYFGPGTRLLVL.

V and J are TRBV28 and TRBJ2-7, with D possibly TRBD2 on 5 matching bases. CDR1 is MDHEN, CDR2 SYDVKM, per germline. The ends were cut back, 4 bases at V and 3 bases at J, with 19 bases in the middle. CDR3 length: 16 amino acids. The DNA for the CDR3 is TGTGCCAGCAGTTCCCCTTACGCGGGCTATCTCTACGAGCAGTACTTC. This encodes CASSSPYAGYLYEQYF. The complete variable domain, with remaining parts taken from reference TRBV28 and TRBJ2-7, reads DVKVTQSSRYLVKRTGEKVFLECVQDMDHENMFWYRQDPGLGLRLIYFSYDVKMKEKGDIPEGYSVSREKKERFSLILESASTNQTSMYLCASSSPYAGYLYEQYFGPGTRLTVT.

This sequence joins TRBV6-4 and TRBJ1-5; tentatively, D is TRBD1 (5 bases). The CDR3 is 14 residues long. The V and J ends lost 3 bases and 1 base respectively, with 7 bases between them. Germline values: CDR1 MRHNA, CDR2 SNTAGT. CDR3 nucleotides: TGTGCCAGCAGTGAAGGACAAAGCAATCAGCCCCAGCATTTT. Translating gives CASSEGQSNQPQHF.

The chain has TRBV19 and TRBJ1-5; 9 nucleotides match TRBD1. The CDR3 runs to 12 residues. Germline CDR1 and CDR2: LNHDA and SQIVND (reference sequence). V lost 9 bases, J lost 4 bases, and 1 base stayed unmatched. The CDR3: CASGQGNQPQHF. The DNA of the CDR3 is TGTGCCAGCGGACAGGGGAATCAGCCCCAGCATTTT.

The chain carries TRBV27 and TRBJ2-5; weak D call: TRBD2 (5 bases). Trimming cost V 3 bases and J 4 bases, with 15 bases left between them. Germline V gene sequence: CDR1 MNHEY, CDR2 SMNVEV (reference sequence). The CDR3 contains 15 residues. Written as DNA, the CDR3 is TGTGCCAGCAGTTTTATGGCAGGCGGAGGAGAGACCCAGTACTTC. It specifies CASSFMAGGGETQYF.

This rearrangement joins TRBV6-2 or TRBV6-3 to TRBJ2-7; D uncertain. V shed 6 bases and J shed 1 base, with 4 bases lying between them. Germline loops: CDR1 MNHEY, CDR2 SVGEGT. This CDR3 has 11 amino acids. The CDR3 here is CASSPSYEQYF. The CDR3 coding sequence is TGTGCCAGCAGCCCGTCCTACGAGCAGTACTTC.

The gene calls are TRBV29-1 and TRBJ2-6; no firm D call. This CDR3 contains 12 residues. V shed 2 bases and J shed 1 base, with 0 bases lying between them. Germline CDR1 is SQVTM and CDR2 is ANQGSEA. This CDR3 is CSVESGANVLTF. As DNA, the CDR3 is TGCAGCGTTGAATCTGGGGCCAACGTCCTGACTTTC.

The CDR3 bases are TGTGCCAGCAGCTTGTTCGGGGGCTTTGAGCAGTTCTTC. Translated, it gives CASSLFGGFEQFF. V is TRBV5-6 and J is TRBJ2-1, with D perhaps assigned TRBD1 or TRBD2 (6 bases each). Trimming shortened V by 1 base and J by 9 bases, and 11 bases separated the two germline ends. Germline assignment: CDR1 SGHDT and CDR2 YYEEEE. This CDR3 has 13 residues.

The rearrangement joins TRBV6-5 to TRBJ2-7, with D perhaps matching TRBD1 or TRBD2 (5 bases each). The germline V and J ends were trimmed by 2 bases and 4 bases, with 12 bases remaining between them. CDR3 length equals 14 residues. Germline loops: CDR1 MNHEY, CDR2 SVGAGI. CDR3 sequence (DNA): TGTGCCAGCAGTTACCGAGAGGGGTCTTACGAGCAGTACTTC. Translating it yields CASSYREGSYEQYF.

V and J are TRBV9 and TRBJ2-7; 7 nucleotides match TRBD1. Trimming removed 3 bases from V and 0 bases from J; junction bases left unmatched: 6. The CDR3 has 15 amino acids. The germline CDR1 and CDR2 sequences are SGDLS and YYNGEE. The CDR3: CASSATGASSYEQYF. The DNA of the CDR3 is TGTGCCAGCAGCGCCACAGGGGCTAGCTCCTACGAGCAGTACTTC.

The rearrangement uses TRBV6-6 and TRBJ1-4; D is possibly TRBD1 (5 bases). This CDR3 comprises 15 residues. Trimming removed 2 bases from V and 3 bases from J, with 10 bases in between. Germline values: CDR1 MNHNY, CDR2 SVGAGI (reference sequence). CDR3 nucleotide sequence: TGTGCCAGCAGTTACGGTGGGGGATCTAATGAAAAACTGTTTTTT. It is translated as CASSYGGGSNEKLFF.

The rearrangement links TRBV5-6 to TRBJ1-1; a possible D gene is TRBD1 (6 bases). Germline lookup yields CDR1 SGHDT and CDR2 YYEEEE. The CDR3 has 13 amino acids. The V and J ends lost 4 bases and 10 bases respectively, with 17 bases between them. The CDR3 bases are TGTGCCAGCAGCCCAGGACAGTCCCTGTTAGCTTTCTTT. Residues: CASSPGQSLLAFF.

CDR3 DNA sequence: TGTGCCAGCAGCGTAGAACAGGGTTCCTACAATGAGCAGTTCTTC. Translated: CASSVEQGSYNEQFF. This chain uses TRBV9 with TRBJ2-1, with a tentative D call TRBD1 (6 bases). The CDR3 is 15 amino acids. Germline CDR1 reads SGDLS; CDR2 reads YYNGEE. Trimming stripped 0 bases from V and 1 base from J, with 8 bases between. Drawing the rest from reference TRBV9 and TRBJ2-1, the complete variable domain is DSGVTQTPKHLITATGQRVTLRCSPRSGDLSVYWYQQSLDQGLQFLIQYYNGEERAKGNILERFSAQQFPDLHSELNLSSLELGDSALYFCASSVEQGSYNEQFFGPGTRLTVL.

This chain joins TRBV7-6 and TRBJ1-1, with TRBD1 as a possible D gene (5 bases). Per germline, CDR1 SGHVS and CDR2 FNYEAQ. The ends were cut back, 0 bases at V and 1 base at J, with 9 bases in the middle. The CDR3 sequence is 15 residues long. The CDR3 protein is CASSLAQVQNTEAFF. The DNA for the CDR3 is TGTGCCAGCAGCTTAGCACAGGTTCAGAACACTGAAGCTTTCTTT.

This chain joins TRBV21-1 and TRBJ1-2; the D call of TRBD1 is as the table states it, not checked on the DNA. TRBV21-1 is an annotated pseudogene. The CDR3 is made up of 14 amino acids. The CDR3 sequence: CASTSPQGVEGYTF. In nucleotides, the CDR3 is TGTGCCAGCACCTCCCCGCAGGGGGTTGAGGGCTACACCTTC.

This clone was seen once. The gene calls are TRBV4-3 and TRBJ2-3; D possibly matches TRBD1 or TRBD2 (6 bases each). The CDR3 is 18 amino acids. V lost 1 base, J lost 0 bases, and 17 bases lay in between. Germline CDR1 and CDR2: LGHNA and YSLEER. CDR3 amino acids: CASSQGWGAEISTDTQYF. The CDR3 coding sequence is TGCGCCAGCAGCCAAGGATGGGGGGCCGAGATTAGCACAGATACGCAGTATTTT.

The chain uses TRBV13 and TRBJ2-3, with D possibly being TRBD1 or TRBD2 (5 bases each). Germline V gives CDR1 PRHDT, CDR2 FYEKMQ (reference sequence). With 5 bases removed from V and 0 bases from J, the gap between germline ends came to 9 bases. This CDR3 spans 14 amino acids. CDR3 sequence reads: CASSGRDSTDTQYF. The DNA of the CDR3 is TGTGCCAGCAGCGGACGGGACAGCACAGATACGCAGTATTTT.

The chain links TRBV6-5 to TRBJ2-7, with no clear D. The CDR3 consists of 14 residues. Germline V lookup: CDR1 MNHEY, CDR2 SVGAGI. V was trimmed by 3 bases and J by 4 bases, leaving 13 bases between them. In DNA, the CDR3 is TGTGCCAGCAGTTATAATATGGGTGGGTACGAGCAGTACTTC. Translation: CASSYNMGGYEQYF.

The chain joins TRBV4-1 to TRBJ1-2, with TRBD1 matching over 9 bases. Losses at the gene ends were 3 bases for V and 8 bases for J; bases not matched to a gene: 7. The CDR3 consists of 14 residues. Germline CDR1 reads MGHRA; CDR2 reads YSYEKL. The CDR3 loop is CASSQEQGARGYTF. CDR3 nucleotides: TGCGCCAGCAGCCAGGAACAGGGGGCGCGGGGCTACACCTTC.

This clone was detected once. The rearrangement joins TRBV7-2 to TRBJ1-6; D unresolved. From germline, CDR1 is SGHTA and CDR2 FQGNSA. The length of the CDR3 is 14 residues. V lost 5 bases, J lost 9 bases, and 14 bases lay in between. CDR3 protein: CASSQVFTSSPLHF. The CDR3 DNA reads TGTGCCAGCAGCCAAGTGTTCACATCTTCACCCCTCCACTTT.

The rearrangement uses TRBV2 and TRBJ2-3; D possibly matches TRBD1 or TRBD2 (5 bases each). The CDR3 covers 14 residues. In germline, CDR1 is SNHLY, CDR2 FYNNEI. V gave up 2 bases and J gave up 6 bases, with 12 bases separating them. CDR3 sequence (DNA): TGTGCCAGCAGTGAACTAAGGTGGGGGGATACGCAGTATTTT. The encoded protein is CASSELRWGDTQYF. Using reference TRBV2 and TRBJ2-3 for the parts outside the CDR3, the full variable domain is EPEVTQTPSHQVTQMGQEVILRCVPISNHLYFYWYRQILGQKVEFLVSFYNNEISEKSEIFDDQFSVERPDGSNFTLKIRSTKLEDSAMYFCASSELRWGDTQYFGPGTRLTVL.

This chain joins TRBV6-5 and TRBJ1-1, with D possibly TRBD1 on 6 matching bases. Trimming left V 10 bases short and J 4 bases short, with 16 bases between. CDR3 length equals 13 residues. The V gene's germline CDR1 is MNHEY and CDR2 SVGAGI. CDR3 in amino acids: CAIQGIRITEAFF. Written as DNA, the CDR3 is TGTGCCATCCAGGGGATTCGTATCACTGAAGCTTTCTTT.

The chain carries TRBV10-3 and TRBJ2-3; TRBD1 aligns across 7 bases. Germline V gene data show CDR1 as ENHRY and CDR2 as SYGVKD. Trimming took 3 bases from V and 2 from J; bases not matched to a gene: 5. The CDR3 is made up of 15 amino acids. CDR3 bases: TGTGCCATCAGTGACCGGACAGGTCCCACAGATACGCAGTATTTT. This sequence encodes CAISDRTGPTDTQYF.

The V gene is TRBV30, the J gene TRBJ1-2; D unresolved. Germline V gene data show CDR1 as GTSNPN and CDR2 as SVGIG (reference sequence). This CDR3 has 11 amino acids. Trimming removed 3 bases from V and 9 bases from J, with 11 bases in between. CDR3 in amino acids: CAWRGIDSYTF. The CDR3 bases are TGTGCCTGGAGGGGGATTGACAGCTACACCTTC.

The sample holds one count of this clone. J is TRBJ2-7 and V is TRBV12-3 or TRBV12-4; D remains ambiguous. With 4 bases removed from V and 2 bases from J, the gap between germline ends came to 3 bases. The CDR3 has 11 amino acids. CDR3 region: CASSSTYEQYF. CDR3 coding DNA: TGTGCCAGCAGTTCCACCTACGAGCAGTACTTC.